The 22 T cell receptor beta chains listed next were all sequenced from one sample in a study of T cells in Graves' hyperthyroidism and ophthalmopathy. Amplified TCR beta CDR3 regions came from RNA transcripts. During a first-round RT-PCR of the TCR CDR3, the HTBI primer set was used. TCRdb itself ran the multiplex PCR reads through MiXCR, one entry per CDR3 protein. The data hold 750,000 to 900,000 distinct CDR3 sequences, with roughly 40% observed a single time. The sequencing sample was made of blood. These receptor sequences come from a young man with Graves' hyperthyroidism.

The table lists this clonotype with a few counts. CDR3 nucleotide sequence: TGTGCCAGCAGCCAAGGAGAGTGGACAGGGACTCAGCCCCAGCATTTT. Its protein product is CASSQGEWTGTQPQHF. The chain links TRBV9 to TRBJ1-5, with TRBD1 matching over 8 bases. From germline, CDR1 is SGDLS and CDR2 YYNGEE. The CDR3 contains 16 residues. V shed 4 bases, J shed 6 bases, and the junction held 12 bases outside the gene matches.

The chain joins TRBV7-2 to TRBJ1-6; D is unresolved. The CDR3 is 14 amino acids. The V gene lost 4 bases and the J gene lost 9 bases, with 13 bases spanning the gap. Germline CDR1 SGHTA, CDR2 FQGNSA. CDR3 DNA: TGTGCCAGCAGCTCAGTCGCGGGGATTTCACCCCTCCACTTT. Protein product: CASSSVAGISPLHF. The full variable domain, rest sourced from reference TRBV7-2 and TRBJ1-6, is GAGVSQSPSNKVTEKGKDVELRCDPISGHTALYWYRQSLGQGLEFLIYFQGNSAPDKSGLPSDRFSAERTGGSVSTLTIQRTQQEDSAVYLCASSSVAGISPLHFGNGTRLTVT.

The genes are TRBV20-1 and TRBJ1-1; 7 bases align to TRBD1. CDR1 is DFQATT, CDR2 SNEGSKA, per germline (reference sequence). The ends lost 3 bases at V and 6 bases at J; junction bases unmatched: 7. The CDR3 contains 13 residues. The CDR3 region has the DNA TGCAGTGCTAGGAGACAGGGAGATGCTGAAGCTTTCTTT. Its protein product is CSARRQGDAEAFF.

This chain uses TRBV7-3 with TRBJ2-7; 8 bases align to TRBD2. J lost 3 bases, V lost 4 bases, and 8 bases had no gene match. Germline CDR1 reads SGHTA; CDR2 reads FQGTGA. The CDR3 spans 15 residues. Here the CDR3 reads CASSSTVGTSYEQYF. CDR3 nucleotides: TGTGCCAGCAGCTCCACCGTCGGGACTAGCTACGAGCAGTACTTC.

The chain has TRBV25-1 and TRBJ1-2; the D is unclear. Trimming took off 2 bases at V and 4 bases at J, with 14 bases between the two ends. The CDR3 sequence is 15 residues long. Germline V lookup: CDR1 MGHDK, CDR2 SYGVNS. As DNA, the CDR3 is TGTGCCAGCAGTGAAATAAGCCAGGCGGGCTATGGCTACACCTTC. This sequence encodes CASSEISQAGYGYTF.

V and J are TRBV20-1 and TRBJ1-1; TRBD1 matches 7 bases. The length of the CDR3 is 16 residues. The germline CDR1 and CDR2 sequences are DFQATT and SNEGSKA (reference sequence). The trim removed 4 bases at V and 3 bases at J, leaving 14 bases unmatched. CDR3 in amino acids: CSATPPLDRAHTEAFF. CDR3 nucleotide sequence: TGCAGTGCTACCCCCCCACTCGACAGGGCACACACTGAAGCTTTCTTT.

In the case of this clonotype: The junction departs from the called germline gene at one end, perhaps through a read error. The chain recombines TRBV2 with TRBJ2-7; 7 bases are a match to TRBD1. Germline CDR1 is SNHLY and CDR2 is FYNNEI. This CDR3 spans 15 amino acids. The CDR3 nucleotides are TGTGCCAGCAGTGAAGCTGAGACAGGGTCCTACGGGCAGTACTTC. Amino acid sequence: CASSEAETGSYGQYF.

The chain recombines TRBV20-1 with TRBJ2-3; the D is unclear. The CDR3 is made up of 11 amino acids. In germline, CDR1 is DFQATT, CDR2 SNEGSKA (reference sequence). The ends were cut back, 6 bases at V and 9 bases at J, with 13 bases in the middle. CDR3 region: CSALDVWTQYF. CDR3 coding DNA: TGCAGTGCCCTCGACGTATGGACGCAGTATTTT.

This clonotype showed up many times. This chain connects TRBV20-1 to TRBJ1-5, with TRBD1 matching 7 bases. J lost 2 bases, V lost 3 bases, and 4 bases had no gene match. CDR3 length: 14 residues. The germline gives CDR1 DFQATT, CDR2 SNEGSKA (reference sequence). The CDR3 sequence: CSASNRGGNQPQHF. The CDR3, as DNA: TGCAGTGCTAGTAACAGGGGTGGCAATCAGCCCCAGCATTTT.

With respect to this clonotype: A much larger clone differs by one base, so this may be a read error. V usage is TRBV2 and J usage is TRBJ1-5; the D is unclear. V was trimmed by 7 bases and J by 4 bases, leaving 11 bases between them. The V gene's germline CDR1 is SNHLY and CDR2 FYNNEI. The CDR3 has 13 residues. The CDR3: CASMSLSNQPQHF. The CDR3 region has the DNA TGTGCCAGCATGAGCCTAAGTAATCAGCCCCAGCATTTT.

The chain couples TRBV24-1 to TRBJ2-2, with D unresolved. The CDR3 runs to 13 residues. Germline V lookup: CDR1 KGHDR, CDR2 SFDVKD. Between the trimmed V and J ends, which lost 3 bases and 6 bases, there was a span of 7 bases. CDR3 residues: CATSDVEAGELFF. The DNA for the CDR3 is TGTGCCACCAGTGATGTCGAGGCCGGGGAGCTGTTTTTT.

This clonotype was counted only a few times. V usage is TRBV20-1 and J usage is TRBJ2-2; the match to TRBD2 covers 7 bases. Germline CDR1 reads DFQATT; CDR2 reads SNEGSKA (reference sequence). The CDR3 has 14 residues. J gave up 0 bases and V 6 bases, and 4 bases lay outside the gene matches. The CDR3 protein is CSATAGANTGELFF. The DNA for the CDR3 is TGCAGTGCAACCGCGGGGGCGAACACCGGGGAGCTGTTTTTT.

CDR3 sequence (DNA): TGTGCCACCAGATCGCCGGGACAGGGGTCCGGGGAGCTGTTTTTT. It is translated as CATRSPGQGSGELFF. The genes are TRBV15 and TRBJ2-2, with 10 bases aligning to TRBD1. V lost 6 bases, J lost 6 bases, and 7 bases stayed unmatched. The germline gives CDR1 LNHNV, CDR2 YYDKDF (reference sequence). This CDR3 comprises 15 residues.

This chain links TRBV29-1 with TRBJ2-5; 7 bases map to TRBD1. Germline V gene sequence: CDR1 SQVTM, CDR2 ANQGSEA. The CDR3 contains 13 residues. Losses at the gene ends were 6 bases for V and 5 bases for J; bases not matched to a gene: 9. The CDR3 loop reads CSVAQTGFETQYF. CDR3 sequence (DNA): TGCAGCGTAGCTCAGACAGGGTTCGAGACCCAGTACTTC.

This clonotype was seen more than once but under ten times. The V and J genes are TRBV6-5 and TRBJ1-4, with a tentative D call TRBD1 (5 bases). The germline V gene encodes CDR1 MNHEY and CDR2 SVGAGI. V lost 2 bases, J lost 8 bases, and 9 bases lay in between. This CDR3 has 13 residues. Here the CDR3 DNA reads TGTGCCAGCAGTTACAGGGGTGGAGAAAAACTGTTTTTT. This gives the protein CASSYRGGEKLFF.

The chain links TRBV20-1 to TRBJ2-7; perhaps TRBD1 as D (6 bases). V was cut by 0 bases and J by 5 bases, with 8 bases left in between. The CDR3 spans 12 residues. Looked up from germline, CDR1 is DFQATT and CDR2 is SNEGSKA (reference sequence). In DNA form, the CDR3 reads TGCAGTGCTAGAGATCACAGGGACGAGCAGTACTTC. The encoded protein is CSARDHRDEQYF.

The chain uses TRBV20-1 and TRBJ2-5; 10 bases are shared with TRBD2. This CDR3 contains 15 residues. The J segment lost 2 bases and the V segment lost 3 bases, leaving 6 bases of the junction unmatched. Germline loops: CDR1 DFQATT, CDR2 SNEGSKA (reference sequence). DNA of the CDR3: TGCAGTGCTAGCCCCAAGACTAGCGGGCAAGAGACCCAGTACTTC. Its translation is CSASPKTSGQETQYF.

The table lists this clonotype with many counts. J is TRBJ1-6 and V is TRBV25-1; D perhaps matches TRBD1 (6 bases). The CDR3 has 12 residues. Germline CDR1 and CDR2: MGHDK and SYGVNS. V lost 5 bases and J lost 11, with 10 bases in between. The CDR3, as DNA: TGTGCCAGCAGTTTCGGGGGCACACCCCTCCACTTT. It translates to CASSFGGTPLHF.

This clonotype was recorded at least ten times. Here the CDR3 DNA reads TGTGCCAGCACCGACGGTAACTATGGCTACACCTTC. Its translation: CASTDGNYGYTF. V gene TRBV2 combines with J gene TRBJ1-2; the D is unclear. The V end was cut by 7 bases, the J end by 1 base, with 7 bases between. The CDR3 loop spans 12 amino acids. CDR1 and CDR2 (germline): SNHLY, FYNNEI.

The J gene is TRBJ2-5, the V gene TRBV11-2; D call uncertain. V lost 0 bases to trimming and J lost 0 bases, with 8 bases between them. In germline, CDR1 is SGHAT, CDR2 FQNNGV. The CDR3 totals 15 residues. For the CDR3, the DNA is TGTGCCAGCAGCTTAGATTCGGAAGACCAAGAGACCCAGTACTTC. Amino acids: CASSLDSEDQETQYF.

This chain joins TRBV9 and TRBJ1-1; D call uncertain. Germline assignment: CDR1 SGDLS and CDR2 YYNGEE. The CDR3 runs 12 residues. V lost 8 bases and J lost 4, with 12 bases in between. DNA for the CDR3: TGTGCCAGGTTGAAGGGTAGCACTGAAGCTTTCTTT. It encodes CARLKGSTEAFF.

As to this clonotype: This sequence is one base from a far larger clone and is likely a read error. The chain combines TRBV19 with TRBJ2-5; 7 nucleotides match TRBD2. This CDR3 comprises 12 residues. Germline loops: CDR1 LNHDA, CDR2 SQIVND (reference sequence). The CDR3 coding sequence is TGTGCCAGTTCGTCTAGCGGAGAGGCCCAGTACTTC. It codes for CASSSSGEAQYF.